These T cell receptor beta chains were read from a single sample in a study of CD8+ T cells in alopecia areata. The protocol was immunoSEQ multiplex PCR, while the TCRdb copy is restricted to in-frame clones and leaves out a portion. The sample shows about 180,000 clones, about 53% of them seen only once. The material sequenced was CD8+ T cells sorted from blood, taken at week 24, from a patient treated with tofacitinib. Receptors originate from a human donor with alopecia areata. CDR3s include the opening cysteine and the closing phenylalanine or tryptophan. The D gene is left open where the match is weak. Where a row states a size, it is once, few, many or the class of an expanded clone; other rows omit it.

TRBD1,TRBV2,-,TRBJ2-2,TGTGCCAGCAGCGAAACCGACAGGGGTAACACCGGGGAGCTGTTTTTT,CASSETDRGNTGELFF
-,TRBV29-1,-,TRBJ1-1,TGCAGCGTTGAAACGGGAGAGAGGACTGAAGCTTTCTTT,CSVETGERTEAFF
-,TRBV13,-,TRBJ1-2,TGTGCCAGCAGCTGGGTTACAGAGGGGTTAAACTATGGCTACACCTTC,CASSWVTEGLNYGYTF
-,TRBV19,-,TRBJ1-5,TGTGCCAGTAGTATAGATCAGGAAAATCAGCCCCAGCATTTT,CASSIDQENQPQHF
-,TRBV7-2,-,TRBJ2-3,TGTGCCAGCAGCTTTCAGGGTCGAGCCGCAGATACGCAGTATTTT,CASSFQGRAADTQYF
-,TRBV7-9,-,TRBJ1-1,TGTGCCAGCAGCTTAGAAAGGTTTGGGGACACTGAAGCTTTCTTT,CASSLERFGDTEAFF
-,TRBV11-2,once,TRBJ2-7,TGTGCCAGCAGCTTAGATTTTGGTTACGAGCAGTACTTC,CASSLDFGYEQYF
-,TRBV15,-,TRBJ1-1,TGTGCCACCAGCAGTTTTGGCCAGGAAGCTTTCTTT,CATSSFGQEAFF
TRBD1,TRBV4-3,-,TRBJ1-1,TGCGCCAGCAGCCACGGGGACAGGGGCGGCACTGAAGCTTTCTTT,CASSHGDRGGTEAFF
-,TRBV6-5,-,TRBJ1-2,TGTGCCAGCAGTTCAGGGGAAGGGTATGGCTACACCTTC,CASSSGEGYGYTF
-,TRBV7-2,-,TRBJ2-3,TGTGCCAGCACCATCGACCCGGGGGTGAGCACAGATACGCAGTATTTT,CASTIDPGVSTDTQYF
-,TRBV7-8,-,TRBJ2-7,TGTGCCAGCAGCTTAGCTGACCACGAGCAGTACTTC,CASSLADHEQYF
-,TRBV29-1,-,TRBJ2-1,TGCAGCGTTGAAGAATGGACCTACAATGAGCAGTTCTTC,CSVEEWTYNEQFF
-,TRBV11-2,few,TRBJ1-6,TGTGCCAGCAGCTTAGGATCAGTTCTCCTCCACTTT,CASSLGSVLLHF
-,TRBV27,-,TRBJ2-5,TGTGCCAGCAGCCCCGGGAACCGAGGGGAGACCCAGTACTTC,CASSPGNRGETQYF
TRBD2,TRBV14,few,TRBJ2-3,TGTGCCAGCAGTCTTGGACTAGCGGGGGTCCCCTGGGATACGCAGTATTTT,CASSLGLAGVPWDTQYF
-,TRBV15,-,TRBJ1-1,TGTGCCACCAGCAGATCTAGGGGGGGAGCTGAAGCTTTCTTT,CATSRSRGGAEAFF
TRBD1,TRBV7-3,-,TRBJ1-2,TGTGCCAGCAGCTTAGGGCCAGGCGGGACAGGGTTAAACTATGGCTACACCTTC,CASSLGPGGTGLNYGYTF
-,TRBV6-5,-,TRBJ2-1,TGTGCCAGCGGGATGGTGGGGTACAATGAGCAGTTCTTC,CASGMVGYNEQFF
-,TRBV7-9,-,TRBJ1-2,TGTGCCAGCAGCTCACTGGAAGGTGGCTACACCTTC,CASSSLEGGYTF
-,TRBV6-5,-,TRBJ1-2,TGTGCCAGCAGTTACGACCAGGGTAAAGTGAATGGCTACACCTTC,CASSYDQGKVNGYTF
TRBD1,TRBV13,-,TRBJ2-7,TGTGCCAGCAGCCCCGGGACAGGAATGACCTACGAGCAGTACTTC,CASSPGTGMTYEQYF
-,TRBV29-1,-,TRBJ2-1,TGCAGCGTTGAACCCCTTGCGGGGTATGAGCAGTTCTTC,CSVEPLAGYEQFF
TRBD1,TRBV13,-,TRBJ1-4,TGTGCCAGCAGCTCAGGGGGTATAGGGAGTGAAAAACTGTTTTTT,CASSSGGIGSEKLFF
-,TRBV29-1,few,TRBJ1-2,TGCAGCGTTGAAGACCCTCCGAACTATGGCTACACCTTC,CSVEDPPNYGYTF
-,TRBV5-6,-,TRBJ1-5,TGTGCCAGCAGCTTGGAAGGAAGTCAGCCCCAGCATTTT,CASSLEGSQPQHF
-,TRBV11-1,-,TRBJ1-1,TGTGCCAGCAGCTTAGCTGGTACCGGCACTGAAGCTTTCTTT,CASSLAGTGTEAFF
TRBD2,TRBV7-2,-,TRBJ2-7,TGTGCCAGCAGCTATTCCGGGACTAGCGGGGTCTACGAGCAGTACTTC,CASSYSGTSGVYEQYF
TRBD1,TRBV30,-,TRBJ2-7,TGTGCCTGGAGTCCCGGACAGGGGGCCGACGAGCAGTACTTC,CAWSPGQGADEQYF
-,TRBV5-6,-,TRBJ1-5,TGTGCCAGCAGCTTATTCGGGAATGTAGGGCAGCCCCAGCATTTT,CASSLFGNVGQPQHF
-,TRBV6-6,-,TRBJ2-5,TGTGCCAGCAGTTACGACAGTGCCAACCAAGAGACCCAGTACTTC,CASSYDSANQETQYF
-,TRBV7-2,few,TRBJ1-6,TGTGCCAGCAGCTTGTACGGGACCGAGAATTCACCCCTCCACTTT,CASSLYGTENSPLHF
TRBD1,TRBV28,-,TRBJ2-6,TGTGCCAGCAGTTTAAATTTGGACAGGGATGGTAGGGGGGCCAACGTCCTGACTTTC,CASSLNLDRDGRGANVLTF
TRBD2,TRBV29-1,-,TRBJ2-1,TGCAGCGCTGAATGGCGGGGGGGCCGCTATGAGCAGTTCTTC,CSAEWRGGRYEQFF
-,TRBV4-1,-,TRBJ2-2,TGCGCCAGCAGCCAACAGCTTAACACCGGGGAGCTGTTTTTT,CASSQQLNTGELFF
-,TRBV27,-,TRBJ2-7,TGTGCCAGCAGCCAACAGGCGGTCTCCTACGAGCAGTACTTC,CASSQQAVSYEQYF
-,TRBV29-1,-,TRBJ2-7,TGCAGCGTTGAGGGGGCAAGAGAAGAGCAGTACTTC,CSVEGAREEQYF
TRBD2,TRBV7-2,once,TRBJ2-4,TGTGCCAGCAGCCCTAGACTAGCGGGTCACGGGGACATTCAGTACTTC,CASSPRLAGHGDIQYF
-,TRBV2,-,TRBJ2-5,TGTGCCAGCAGTTCCGAGGGTTGGGAGACCCAGTACTTC,CASSSEGWETQYF
-,TRBV27,-,TRBJ1-1,TGTGCCAGCAGTCCCAGACAGACGAACACTGAAGCTTTCTTT,CASSPRQTNTEAFF
-,TRBV5-6,-,TRBJ2-2,TGTGCCAGCAGCTTGGCCGCTAACACCGGGGAGCTGTTTTTT,CASSLAANTGELFF
-,TRBV27,-,TRBJ2-2,TGTGCCAGCAGTTTGATTTCTGGCGGGGAGCTGTTTTTT,CASSLISGGELFF
TRBD1,TRBV5-1,-,TRBJ2-1,TGCGCCAGCATCAGGACAGGGGACAATGAGCAGTTCTTC,CASIRTGDNEQFF
TRBD2,TRBV7-6,-,TRBJ2-3,TGTGCCAGCAGCTTAGGCGGGGGGGCCGTAGATACGCAGTATTTT,CASSLGGGAVDTQYF
-,TRBV9,-,TRBJ2-7,TGTGCCAGCAGCGAGGGTCCCAATTCCGTCTACGAGCAGTACTTC,CASSEGPNSVYEQYF
-,TRBV14,-,TRBJ2-7,TGTGCCAGCAGCCAAGCCAGGGATTCCTACGAGCAGTACTTC,CASSQARDSYEQYF
-,TRBV6-5,-,TRBJ2-2,TGTGCCAGCAGAGAGTTAAACACCGGGGAGCTGTTTTTT,CASRELNTGELFF
-,TRBV9,-,TRBJ2-1,TGTGCCAGCAGCGTAGAACTTAGCTCCTACAATGAGCAGTTCTTC,CASSVELSSYNEQFF
-,TRBV29-1,-,TRBJ1-2,TGCAGTGCAGGCCCGTATGGGTCGGATGGCTACACCTTC,CSAGPYGSDGYTF
TRBD2,TRBV27,few,TRBJ2-1,TGTGCCAGCAGTCTTTTGACTAGCGGGGGGGGTGGTGAGCAGTTCTTC,CASSLLTSGGGGEQFF
-,TRBV6-6,few,TRBJ1-2,TGTGCCAGCAGTCCTCTCGGGCCCGGCCCATATGGCTACACCTTC,CASSPLGPGPYGYTF